This TCR beta chain originates from a study of cytomegalovirus exposure and HLA in healthy donors. Per the germline V gene, CDR1 is SGHTA and CDR2 is FQGTGA. Trimming took 4 bases from V and 5 from J, leaving 14 bases between them. CDR3 length equals 14 residues. The PCR contained 60 Vbeta and 13 Jbeta primers. Per the original methods: An analysis that came later counted 60 million to 80 million unique TCR beta chains, roughly 11 million shared. Measured with immunoSEQ multiplex PCR; TCRdb has only the in-frame clones, and not every one. V and J calls and clone size follow that table, whereas D and trimming were derived from the DNA. The table records more than 95,000 clones, roughly four fifths of them present only once.

The material sequenced was PBMCs. This TCR was recovered from a man between 50 and 59 years old in good health and CMV-seronegative. This sequence joins TRBV7-3 and TRBJ2-5; D is perhaps TRBD1 (8 bases). CDR3 sequence: CASSSQGGTETQYF. DNA of the CDR3: TGTGCCAGCAGCTCACAGGGGGGGACGGAGACCCAGTACTTC.